This passage covers 31 T cell receptor beta chains from one sample sequenced in a study of blood T cell repertoires in COVID-19. Data came from immunoSEQ multiplex PCR; TCRdb stores just in-frame clones and leaves some out. This repertoire shows about 400,000 clones, around 90% found once; its top ten account for more than 2%. The source material was PBMCs or T cells enriched from blood (not recorded which). The receptor set was obtained from a woman in her thirties or forties with acute COVID-19.

This rearrangement joins TRBV5-1 to TRBJ1-2; tentatively, D is TRBD1 (6 bases). The V end was cut by 0 bases, the J end by 6 bases, with 15 bases between. The CDR3 length is 15 residues. CDR1 and CDR2 (germline): SGHRS, YFSETQ. The CDR3 DNA sequence: TGCGCCAGCAGCTTGGGTGGGGGCGTAGGAAATGGCTACACCTTC. This encodes CASSLGGGVGNGYTF.

V is TRBV9 and J is TRBJ2-7; 7 nucleotides align to TRBD2. The CDR3 runs 14 residues. V trimming: 2 bases; J trimming: 1 base; junction bases outside the gene matches: 3. Germline V lookup: CDR1 SGDLS, CDR2 YYNGEE. In DNA form, the CDR3 reads TGTGCCAGCAGCGTTACTAGCGATTCCTACGAGCAGTACTTC. It encodes CASSVTSDSYEQYF. The variable domain in full, with the rest retrieved from reference TRBV9 and TRBJ2-7, is DSGVTQTPKHLITATGQRVTLRCSPRSGDLSVYWYQQSLDQGLQFLIQYYNGEERAKGNILERFSAQQFPDLHSELNLSSLELGDSALYFCASSVTSDSYEQYFGPGTRLTVT.

The chain recombines TRBV5-1 with TRBJ2-7; 11 bases align to TRBD2. Trimming removed 4 bases from V and 1 base from J; junction bases left unmatched: 4. From germline, CDR1 is SGHRS and CDR2 YFSETQ. The CDR3 covers 15 residues. CDR3 DNA sequence: TGCGCCAGCAGCAGGGCTAGCGGGGGGTCCTACGAGCAGTACTTC. Translated: CASSRASGGSYEQYF.

The rearrangement joins TRBV18 to TRBJ1-3, with 8 bases matching TRBD1. V lost 2 bases, J lost 7 bases, and 4 bases stayed unmatched. The CDR3 spans 14 residues. The germline CDR1 and CDR2 sequences are KGHSH and LQKENI. This CDR3 reads CASSPSGGENTIYF. The DNA for the CDR3 is TGTGCCAGCTCACCATCAGGGGGCGAGAACACCATATATTTT. Full variable domain (rest looked up from reference TRBV18 and TRBJ1-3): NAGVMQNPRHLVRRRGQEARLRCSPMKGHSHVYWYRQLPEEGLKFMVYLQKENIIDESGMPKERFSAEFPKEGPSILRIQQVVRGDSAAYFCASSPSGGENTIYFGEGSWLTVV.

V gene TRBV24-1 combines with J gene TRBJ1-1, with D perhaps matching TRBD1 (5 bases). V lost 4 bases, J lost 6 bases, and 11 bases lay in between. Germline V gene sequence: CDR1 KGHDR, CDR2 SFDVKD. CDR3 size: 13 residues. The CDR3 region has the DNA TGTGCCACCAGTGAAACAGGCGGCCCTGAAGCTTTCTTT. It is translated as CATSETGGPEAFF.

V is TRBV7-9 and J is TRBJ2-4; 7 positions match TRBD2. This CDR3 has 14 residues. Germline V gene data show CDR1 as SEHNR and CDR2 as FQNEAQ (reference sequence). J was trimmed by 8 bases and V by 3 bases; bases with no gene match: 7. The DNA of the CDR3 is TGTGCCAGCAGCTTGAAGACGGGGGGTGACATTCAGTACTTC. Translation: CASSLKTGGDIQYF.

This clone was observed a few times. The J gene is TRBJ2-5, the V gene TRBV2; TRBD2 matches at 10 bases. The germline V gene has CDR1 SNHLY and CDR2 FYNNEI. J gave up 5 bases and V 3 bases, and 12 bases lay outside the gene matches. The length of the CDR3 is 17 residues. Here the CDR3 DNA reads TGTGCCAGCAGTGACGGGTCCCTCAGCGGGAGGGGGGAGACCCAGTACTTC. Encoded protein: CASSDGSLSGRGETQYF.

The genes are TRBV11-2 and TRBJ1-1; D not certain. CDR3 length: 16 amino acids. Germline V CDR1 and CDR2: SGHAT, FQNNGV. The V end lost 5 bases, the J end lost 1 base, and 17 bases lay between the germline ends. The CDR3 reads CASSAWADFANTEAFF. CDR3 nucleotide sequence: TGTGCCAGCAGCGCATGGGCGGACTTTGCGAACACTGAAGCTTTCTTT.

The CDR3, as DNA: TGTGCCAGCAGTGATTCAGTCTCCAAGTATGGCTACACCTTC. It codes for CASSDSVSKYGYTF. The V and J genes are TRBV25-1 and TRBJ1-2; unclear D gene. This CDR3 has 14 amino acids. Germline CDR1 and CDR2: MGHDK and SYGVNS. Deletions cut 3 bases from V and 5 bases from J, with 13 bases between.

The rearrangement uses TRBV11-2 and TRBJ1-6; D is ambiguous. This CDR3 spans 15 amino acids. Germline CDR1 is SGHAT and CDR2 is FQNNGV. Trimming took off 1 base at V and 6 bases at J, with 10 bases between the two ends. The CDR3 loop reads CASSLVAGGNSPLHF. The DNA for the CDR3 is TGTGCCAGCAGCTTAGTGGCCGGAGGTAATTCACCCCTCCACTTT.

The V gene is TRBV19, the J gene TRBJ1-2; TRBD1 matches at 9 bases. Germline lookup yields CDR1 LNHDA and CDR2 SQIVND (reference sequence). CDR3 length: 16 amino acids. The V gene end was trimmed by 5 bases and the J gene end by 5 bases; junction bases not matched to a gene: 12. CDR3 coding DNA: TGTGCCAGTAGTGCTCCTACTACCGACAGGGGGTATGGCTACACCTTC. This translates into CASSAPTTDRGYGYTF.

The chain recombines TRBV7-2 with TRBJ1-2, with 7 bases matching TRBD1. Germline-derived CDR1 and CDR2 are SGHTA and FQGNSA. The CDR3 has 15 amino acids. The V and J ends lost 1 base and 0 bases, in that order; junction bases with no gene match: 2. In DNA, the CDR3 is TGTGCCAGCAGCTTAGGTGGGACAGCTAACTATGGCTACACCTTC. Encoded protein: CASSLGGTANYGYTF.

In its sample, this clone was seen a few times. The chain employs TRBV5-6 and TRBJ1-3, with 7 bases lining up with TRBD1. The germline V gene has CDR1 SGHDT and CDR2 YYEEEE. The J segment lost 0 bases and the V segment lost 1 base, leaving 7 bases of the junction unmatched. CDR3 size: 17 residues. CDR3: CASSLIGTANSGNTIYF. The CDR3 coding sequence is TGTGCCAGCAGCTTGATTGGGACAGCCAACTCTGGAAACACCATATATTTT.

The chain recombines TRBV5-6 with TRBJ1-2; possibly TRBD1 for D (6 bases). Germline V gene data show CDR1 as SGHDT and CDR2 as YYEEEE. V was clipped by 4 bases and J by 0 bases, with 7 bases between them. The CDR3 covers 13 residues. This chain's CDR3 is CASSRTANYGYTF. CDR3 in DNA: TGTGCCAGCAGCCGGACAGCTAACTATGGCTACACCTTC.

The chain joins TRBV6-5 to TRBJ2-7; D is perhaps TRBD1 (5 bases). Germline values: CDR1 MNHEY, CDR2 SVGAGI. This CDR3 comprises 14 residues. Trimming shortened V by 2 bases and J by 5 bases, and 13 bases separated the two germline ends. The CDR3 DNA follows: TGTGCCAGCAGTTACAACCAGGGAAGCCACGAGCAGTACTTC. Its translation: CASSYNQGSHEQYF.

The chain carries TRBV6-2 or TRBV6-3 and TRBJ1-4, with 7 bases fitting TRBD1. Germline-derived CDR1 and CDR2 are MNHEY and SVGEGT. The ends lost 5 bases at V and 4 bases at J; junction bases unmatched: 7. The CDR3 runs to 15 residues. The CDR3 sequence: CASSPMTGNNEKLFF. Here the CDR3 DNA reads TGTGCCAGCAGTCCGATGACAGGGAATAATGAAAAACTGTTTTTT.

This chain connects TRBV5-1 to TRBJ2-5; possibly TRBD2 for D (7 bases). The CDR3 sequence is 17 residues long. Germline loops: CDR1 SGHRS, CDR2 YFSETQ. V gave up 6 bases and J gave up 1 base, with 22 bases separating them. CDR3 sequence: CASTPGGGGHTQETQYF. The CDR3 DNA reads as TGCGCCAGCACCCCCGGCGGCGGGGGACATACCCAAGAGACCCAGTACTTC.

The rearrangement links TRBV28 to TRBJ1-1; D uncertain. The germline CDR1 and CDR2 sequences are MDHEN and SYDVKM. This CDR3 contains 14 residues. V was cut by 6 bases and J by 4 bases, with 15 bases left in between. The CDR3 DNA follows: TGTGCCAGCAGATACACGGGTGCGGGCACTGAAGCTTTCTTT. Translation: CASRYTGAGTEAFF.

This chain connects TRBV5-1 to TRBJ2-7, with 7 bases lining up with TRBD1. V trimming: 3 bases; J trimming: 1 base; junction bases outside the gene matches: 4. Germline CDR1 SGHRS, CDR2 YFSETQ. The CDR3 consists of 14 residues. CDR3 coding DNA: TGCGCCAGCAGCTGGACGGGACAGTCCTACGAGCAGTACTTC. Translation gives CASSWTGQSYEQYF.

The rearrangement links TRBV5-1 to TRBJ2-1, with 12 bases identical to TRBD2. This CDR3 is built from 20 residues. Germline-derived CDR1 and CDR2 are SGHRS and YFSETQ. With V trimmed by 4 bases and J by 0 bases, 14 bases remained unmatched. DNA for the CDR3: TGCGCCAGCAGCCCCCTCCCGACTAGCGGGGGCCGAAGCTCCTACAATGAGCAGTTCTTC. Its translation is CASSPLPTSGGRSSYNEQFF.

The chain is built from TRBV3-1 (or the pseudogene TRBV3-2) and TRBJ2-5, with D perhaps matching TRBD2 (7 bases). The CDR3 has 17 amino acids. Deletions cut 0 bases from V and 5 bases from J, with 19 bases between. Per germline, CDR1 LGHDT and CDR2 YNNKEL (reference sequence). The CDR3, as DNA: TGTGCCAGCAGCCAAGATCGTTTGGGGGGGGGCAATGAGACCCAGTACTTC. Translated: CASSQDRLGGGNETQYF.

Only a few counts were recorded for this clone. The rearrangement links TRBV5-1 to TRBJ1-5, with TRBD1 matching 8 bases. Germline CDR1 and CDR2: SGHRS and YFSETQ. CDR3 length: 17 residues. Trimming at V came to 0 bases and at J to 2 bases, leaving 7 bases not matched to a gene. This CDR3 reads CASSLGQGAVCNQPQHF. The CDR3 DNA follows: TGCGCCAGCAGCTTGGGTCAGGGGGCGGTGTGCAATCAGCCCCAGCATTTT.

The chain joins TRBV24-1 to TRBJ2-3, with 15 bases aligning to TRBD2. This CDR3 region has 21 residues. Germline trimming cut 2 bases from V and 2 bases from J; bases unmatched to any gene: 13. The germline V gene encodes CDR1 KGHDR and CDR2 SFDVKD. The CDR3 nucleotides read TGTGCCACCAGTGATTACGGGACTAGCGGGGGGAAAAAACACCTCACAGATACGCAGTATTTT. Protein sequence: CATSDYGTSGGKKHLTDTQYF.

V is TRBV5-1 and J is TRBJ1-4, with no clear D. V lost 4 bases, J lost 0 bases, and 10 bases lay in between. The germline V gene has CDR1 SGHRS and CDR2 YFSETQ. The length of the CDR3 is 15 residues. The CDR3 loop reads CASSPGRATNEKLFF. For the CDR3, the DNA is TGCGCCAGCAGCCCTGGGCGTGCAACTAATGAAAAACTGTTTTTT.

The genes are TRBV5-1 and TRBJ1-1; D possibly corresponds to TRBD1 (6 bases). Trimming left V 0 bases short and J 3 bases short, with 15 bases between. CDR3 length: 16 amino acids. Germline V CDR1 and CDR2: SGHRS, YFSETQ. Here the CDR3 DNA reads TGCGCCAGCAGCTTGGGGCGTCTGGGGGCGGACACTGAAGCTTTCTTT. It encodes CASSLGRLGADTEAFF.

This clone was recorded once. V is TRBV25-1 and J is TRBJ1-4; 7 positions agree with TRBD1. The CDR3 spans 14 residues. The V gene's germline CDR1 is MGHDK and CDR2 SYGVNS. The junction had 4 bases not matched to a gene; V was cut back by 2 bases and J by 7 bases. CDR3 coding DNA: TGTGCCAGCAGTGAAACCAGGGGGAGTGAAAAACTGTTTTTT. Translating gives CASSETRGSEKLFF.

CDR3 protein: CASSPDRDYGYTF. The CDR3 DNA reads as TGTGCCAGTAGTCCGGACAGAGACTATGGCTACACCTTC. V gene TRBV19 combines with J gene TRBJ1-2; a weak D match, TRBD1 (6 bases). Trimming took off 5 bases at V and 3 bases at J, with 10 bases between the two ends. This CDR3 is built from 13 residues. CDR1 is LNHDA and CDR2 is SQIVND in the germline V gene (reference sequence).

The CDR3 protein is CASSLSSGTENIQYF. CDR3 in DNA: TGTGCCAGCAGCTTGTCATCCGGGACAGAAAACATTCAGTACTTC. This chain uses TRBV11-2 with TRBJ2-4; TRBD1 aligns across 7 bases. This CDR3 has 15 residues. Germline values: CDR1 SGHAT, CDR2 FQNNGV. V was pared by 3 bases and J by 5 bases, with 7 bases of the junction left unmatched.

This clone appeared once. In DNA, the CDR3 is TGTGCCAGCAGCGAGACAGGAGGCTTCCGCTACACCTTC. This codes for CASSETGGFRYTF. This chain connects TRBV9 to TRBJ1-2; D possibly corresponds to TRBD1 (6 bases). In germline, CDR1 is SGDLS, CDR2 YYNGEE. Trimming stripped 3 bases from V and 9 bases from J, with 15 bases between. This CDR3 region has 13 residues.

The rearrangement links TRBV9 to TRBJ1-4; no definite D call. Germline V gives CDR1 SGDLS, CDR2 YYNGEE. The CDR3 is 12 residues long. With 0 bases removed from V and 7 bases from J, the gap between germline ends came to 4 bases. The CDR3 reads CASSVAGEKLFF. CDR3 coding DNA: TGTGCCAGCAGCGTAGCCGGTGAAAAACTGTTTTTT.

V usage is TRBV20-1 and J usage is TRBJ2-5, with a tentative D call TRBD1 (7 bases). CDR1 and CDR2 (germline): DFQATT, SNEGSKA (reference sequence). The CDR3 totals 16 residues. Trimming took off 3 bases at V and 6 bases at J, with 23 bases between the two ends. CDR3 in DNA: TGCAGTGCTAGTGGGCTGGCAGGGGGGCCACCGAAGACCCAGTACTTC. Translation gives CSASGLAGGPPKTQYF.